Listed here is a single TCR beta chain. What antigen it recognizes has not been identified. Base qualities are not recorded, but no much larger clone differs from it by a single base. The V and J ends are trimmed by 8 bases and 3 bases, leaving 10 bases between them. Inclusive of the bounding cysteine and phenylalanine, the CDR3 is 13 residues long. Kept here is only the CDR3 DNA, which spans 39 bases and is read in frame from base 1. Stable Graves' hyperthyroidism was defined as no progression to ophthalmopathy during 18 months of follow-up. Hyperthyroidism patients were aged 18 to 65 years and newly diagnosed, with disease duration of less than 2 months. Exclusion was applied to patients with uncontrolled infections, other autoimmune diseases, pregnancy or lactation. Diagnoses were established on the basis of clinical symptoms, serum thyroxine and TRAb, thyroid ultrasound, and orbital computed tomography. PBMCs were separated from roughly 10 ml of fresh peripheral blood using Ficoll-Paque density gradient centrifugation. Trizol reagent was used to extract total RNA, and RNA quality was then checked on an Agilent 2100 Bioanalyzer.

The data originate from a study of T cells in Graves' hyperthyroidism and ophthalmopathy (dated by TCRdb to 2018 to 2020). Study-level background: Peripheral blood was sampled at the time of initial diagnosis, prior to any treatment. To identify distinguishing TCR V-J signatures, a discovery cohort of about 95 patients was used, comprising 43 with Graves' ophthalmopathy and roughly 60 with stable Graves' hyperthyroidism. Whether ophthalmopathy could be predicted prospectively was tested in an independent validation cohort made up of 18 to 20 hyperthyroidism patients plus 17 patients who later progressed to ophthalmopathy. For training and testing, the approximately 92 patients in the discovery cohort were randomly divided in a 7:3 ratio. The study also compared thyroid tissue and blood T-cell repertoires from about six Graves' hyperthyroidism patients. After sampling, hyperthyroidism patients received methimazole starting at 30 mg daily, and ophthalmopathy patients received high-dose intravenous methylprednisolone. The paper reports TCR Vbeta CDR3 sequencing of approximately 140 peripheral blood samples: some 41 ophthalmopathy, fewer than 85 hyperthyroidism and around 17 progressor patients.

Amplification of TCR beta CDR3 regions was carried out from RNA transcripts. The first round of RT-PCR for the TCR CDR3 was performed with the HTBI primer set and the Qiagen OneStep RT-PCR kit. The libraries were constructed in a second round of multiplex PCR and then size-selected and purified. Sequencing of the libraries was done on an Illumina HiSeq2000 using paired-end 100 bp reads. Under the source paper's analysis protocol: SOAPnuke was used to process the raw data, with reads discarded if the reads contained adapters or uncalled bases, had a mean Phred below 15, or lacked an exact constant-primer or identifier match. COPE v1.2.5 was used to merge high-quality paired reads, and clonotypes were defined as unique nucleotide sequences. MiTCR v1.1 was used to align the clonotypes against IMGT TRBV, TRBD and TRBJ reference segments. The analysis included only V-J combinations with a frequency above 0.0001, which together covered roughly 99% of the repertoires. The TCS score was defined as F50 (clonal expansion) divided by E x V (chaos), with BLOSUM62-based TCRdist calculated between CDR3 peptides within each V-J. Welch's t-statistics and random forest reduced around 550 V-J features to 13, which were used in a naive Bayes classifier (R e1071). TCRdb reworked the public reads: Q25 trimming with fastp, MiXCR clone assembly, productive beta chains retained. Here each entry gathers all rows of one CDR3 protein and keeps the most common genes and DNA. Clone size and V and J calls follow TCRdb, not the original study. The sample table records fewer than 250,000 distinct CDR3 sequences; approximately 17% of these occur just once. Approximately 50% of the sample comes from the top ten.

The paper's findings and limits, for the study overall: During validation, the model predicted progression to ophthalmopathy a median of about 5.9 months ahead of onset, with approximately 71% sensitivity and 72.22% specificity. Most expanded thyroid clonotypes (frequency above 0.001) were also detected in blood, a finding suggesting that blood repertoires may reflect thyroid immune responses. A model built on a 13 V-J signature distinguished ophthalmopathy from stable hyperthyroidism, reaching approximately 89% sensitivity and around 81% specificity in cross-validation and 80%/75% in testing. No statistical method was used to set the sample size in advance, and investigators knew the group allocation.

The chain employs TRBV12-3 or TRBV12-4 and TRBJ1-4; the D gene cannot be resolved reliably. Material: blood. This clonotype was obtained from a man in his forties or fifties with Graves' hyperthyroidism. CDR3 protein: CASANVANEKLFF. In nucleotide form, the sequence is TGTGCCAGCGCGAACGTTGCTAATGAAAAACTGTTTTTT.